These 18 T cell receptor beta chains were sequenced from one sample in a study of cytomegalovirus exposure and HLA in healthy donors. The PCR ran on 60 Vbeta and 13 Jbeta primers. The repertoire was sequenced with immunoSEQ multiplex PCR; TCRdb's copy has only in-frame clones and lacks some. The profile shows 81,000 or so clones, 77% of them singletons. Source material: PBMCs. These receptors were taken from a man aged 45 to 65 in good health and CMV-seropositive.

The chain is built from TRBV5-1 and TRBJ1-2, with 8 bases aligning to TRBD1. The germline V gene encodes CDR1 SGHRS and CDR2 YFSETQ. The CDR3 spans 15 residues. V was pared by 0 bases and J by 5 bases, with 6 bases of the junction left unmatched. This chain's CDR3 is CASSLETGVFYGYTF. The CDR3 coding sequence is TGCGCCAGCAGCTTGGAGACAGGGGTGTTTTATGGCTACACCTTC.

The CDR3 protein is CASSPDRGRTEAFF. The DNA for the CDR3 is TGTGCCAGCAGCCCCGACAGGGGCCGGACTGAAGCTTTCTTT. The rearrangement links TRBV7-2 to TRBJ1-1; the match to TRBD1 covers 8 bases. Trimming at V came to 5 bases and at J to 5 bases, leaving 7 bases not matched to a gene. The V gene's germline CDR1 is SGHTA and CDR2 FQGNSA. The CDR3 has 14 amino acids.

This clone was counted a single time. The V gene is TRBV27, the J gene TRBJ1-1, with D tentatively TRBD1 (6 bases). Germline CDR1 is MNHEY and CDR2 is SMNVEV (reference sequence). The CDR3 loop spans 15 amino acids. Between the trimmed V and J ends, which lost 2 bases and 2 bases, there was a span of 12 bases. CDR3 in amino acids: CASSLVGRGNTEAFF. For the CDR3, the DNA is TGTGCCAGCAGTTTAGTGGGCAGGGGAAACACTGAAGCTTTCTTT.

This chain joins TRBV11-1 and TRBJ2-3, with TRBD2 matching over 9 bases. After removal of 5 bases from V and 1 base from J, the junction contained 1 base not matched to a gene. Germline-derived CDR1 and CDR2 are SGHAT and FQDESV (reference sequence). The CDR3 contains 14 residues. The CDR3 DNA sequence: TGTGCCAGCAGCCGGACTAGCGGCACAGATACGCAGTATTTT. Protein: CASSRTSGTDTQYF.

The CDR3 DNA sequence: TGTGCCTGGAGTCCTTCGGCAGGAGCGGGAGCTTTCTTT. This sequence encodes CAWSPSAGAGAFF. The rearrangement links TRBV30 to TRBJ1-1; the D is unclear. Between the trimmed V and J ends, which lost 2 bases and 10 bases, there was a span of 17 bases. This CDR3 is 13 amino acids long. Germline loops: CDR1 GTSNPN, CDR2 SVGIG (reference sequence).

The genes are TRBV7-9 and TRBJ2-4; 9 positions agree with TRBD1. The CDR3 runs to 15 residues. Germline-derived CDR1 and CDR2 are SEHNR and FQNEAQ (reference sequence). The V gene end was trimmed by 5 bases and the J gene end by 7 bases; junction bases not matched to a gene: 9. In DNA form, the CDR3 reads TGTGCCAGCAGCGCGTTGACAGGGGGAACGAACATTCAGTACTTC. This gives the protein CASSALTGGTNIQYF.

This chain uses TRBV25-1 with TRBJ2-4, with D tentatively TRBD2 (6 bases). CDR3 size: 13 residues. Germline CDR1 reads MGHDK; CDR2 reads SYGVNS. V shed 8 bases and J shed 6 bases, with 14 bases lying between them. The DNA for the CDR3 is TGTGCCAGCGGGGGGAGCGCTAGAAACATTCAGTACTTC. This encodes CASGGSARNIQYF.

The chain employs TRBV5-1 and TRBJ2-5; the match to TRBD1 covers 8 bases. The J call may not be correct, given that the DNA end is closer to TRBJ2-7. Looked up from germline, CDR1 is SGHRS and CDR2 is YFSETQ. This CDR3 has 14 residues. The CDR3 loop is CASSWGQATYEQYF. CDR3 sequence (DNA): TGCGCCAGCAGCTGGGGACAGGCAACCTACGAGCAGTACTTC.

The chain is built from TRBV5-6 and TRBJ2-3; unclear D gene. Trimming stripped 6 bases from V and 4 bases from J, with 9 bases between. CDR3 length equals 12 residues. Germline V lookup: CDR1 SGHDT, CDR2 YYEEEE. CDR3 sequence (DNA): TGTGCCAGCACCCTGGCCGCAGATACGCAGTATTTT. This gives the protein CASTLAADTQYF.

As DNA, the CDR3 is TGTGCCAGCAAGGGGGCGTATGGCTACACCTTC. Translating gives CASKGAYGYTF. The chain combines TRBV9 with TRBJ1-2; 7 bases are a match to TRBD1. The CDR3 runs 11 residues. Germline trimming cut 6 bases from V and 5 bases from J; bases unmatched to any gene: 1. Germline lookup yields CDR1 SGDLS and CDR2 YYNGEE.

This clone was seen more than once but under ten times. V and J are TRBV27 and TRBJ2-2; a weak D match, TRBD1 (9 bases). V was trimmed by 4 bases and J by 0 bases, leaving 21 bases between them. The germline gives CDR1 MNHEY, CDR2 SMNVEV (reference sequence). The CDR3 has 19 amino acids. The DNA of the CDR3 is TGTGCCAGCAGTTCACAGGGGGCGTCTAGCGGGCCGAACACCGGGGAGCTGTTTTTT. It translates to CASSSQGASSGPNTGELFF.

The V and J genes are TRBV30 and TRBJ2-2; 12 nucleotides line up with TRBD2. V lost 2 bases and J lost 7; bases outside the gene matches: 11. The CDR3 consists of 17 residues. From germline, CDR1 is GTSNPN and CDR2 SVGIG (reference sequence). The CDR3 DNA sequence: TGTGCCTGGAGTAGACTAGCGGGAGTATCGTATGGCGGGGAGCTGTTTTTT. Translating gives CAWSRLAGVSYGGELFF. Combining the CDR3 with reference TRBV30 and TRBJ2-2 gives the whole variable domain SQTIHQWPATLVQPVGSPLSLECTVEGTSNPNLYWYRQAAGRGLQLLFYSVGIGQISSEVPQNLSASRPQDRQFILSSKKLLLSDSGFYLCAWSRLAGVSYGGELFFGEGSRLTVL.

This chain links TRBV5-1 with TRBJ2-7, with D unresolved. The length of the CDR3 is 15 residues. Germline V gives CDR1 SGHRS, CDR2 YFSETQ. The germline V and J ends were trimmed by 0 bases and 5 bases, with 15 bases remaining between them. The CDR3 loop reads CASSLETGIRNEQYF. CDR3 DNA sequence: TGCGCCAGCAGCTTGGAGACGGGTATAAGGAACGAGCAGTACTTC.

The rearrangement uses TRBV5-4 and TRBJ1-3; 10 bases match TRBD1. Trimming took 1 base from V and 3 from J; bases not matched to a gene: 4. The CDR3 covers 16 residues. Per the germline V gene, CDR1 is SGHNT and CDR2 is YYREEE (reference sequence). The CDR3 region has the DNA TGTGCCAGCAGCTTGCGTCGGGACAGGGGTGGAAACACCATATATTTT. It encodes CASSLRRDRGGNTIYF.

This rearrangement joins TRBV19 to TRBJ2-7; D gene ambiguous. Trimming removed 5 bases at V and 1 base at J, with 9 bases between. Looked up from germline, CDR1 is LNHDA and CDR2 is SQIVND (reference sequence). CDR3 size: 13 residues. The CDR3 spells CASSVADSYEQYF. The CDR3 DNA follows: TGTGCCAGTAGTGTCGCAGATTCCTACGAGCAGTACTTC.

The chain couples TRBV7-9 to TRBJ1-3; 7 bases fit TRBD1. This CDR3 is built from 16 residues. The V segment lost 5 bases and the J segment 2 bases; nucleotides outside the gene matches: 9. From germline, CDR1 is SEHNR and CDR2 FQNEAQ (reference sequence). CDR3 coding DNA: TGTGCCAGCAGCATTACAGGGGTCTACACTGGAAACACCATATATTTT. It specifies CASSITGVYTGNTIYF.

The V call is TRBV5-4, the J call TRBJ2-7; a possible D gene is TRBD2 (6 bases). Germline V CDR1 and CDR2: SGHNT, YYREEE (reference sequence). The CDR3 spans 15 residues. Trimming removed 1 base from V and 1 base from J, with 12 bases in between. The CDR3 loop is CASSLMGGGSYEQYF. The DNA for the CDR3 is TGTGCCAGCAGCTTGATGGGAGGCGGATCCTACGAGCAGTACTTC.

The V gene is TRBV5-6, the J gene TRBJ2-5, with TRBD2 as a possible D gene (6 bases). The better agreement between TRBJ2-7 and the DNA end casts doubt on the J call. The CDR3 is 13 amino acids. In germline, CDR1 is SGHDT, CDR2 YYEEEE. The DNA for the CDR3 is TGTGCCAGCAGCTTCGGGGGAACCTACGAGCAGTACTTC. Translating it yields CASSFGGTYEQYF.